Listed below are T cell receptor beta chains from one sample, sequenced in a study of blood T cell repertoires in COVID-19. Measured with immunoSEQ multiplex PCR; TCRdb has only the in-frame clones, and not every one. The sample has under 450,000 clones, about nine tenths seen once. The sequenced material came from peripheral blood. The receptors stem from a woman in her 40s with COVID-19, enrolled during active disease. Both conserved end residues are part of each CDR3. The order of the fields is CDR3 protein, CDR3 DNA, clone size, D gene, V gene, J gene. A D gene is named only where the DNA matches it firmly. Part of the rows lack a size; the others show once, few, many or a class for expanded clones.

cdr3_aa: CATHPGQGLTEAFF
cdr3_nt: TGTGCCACCCATCCGGGACAAGGATTAACTGAAGCTTTCTTT
clone_size: NA
d_call: NA
v_call: TRBV6-5
j_call: TRBJ1-1

cdr3_aa: CASSQESGGASRRETQYF
cdr3_nt: TGTGCCAGCAGCCAAGAAAGCGGGGGGGCTAGTAGGCGAGAGACCCAGTACTTC
clone_size: NA
d_call: TRBD2
v_call: TRBV3-1/TRBV3-2
j_call: TRBJ2-5

cdr3_aa: CASSGAGVHTYEQYF
cdr3_nt: TGTGCCTCCTCCGGCGCGGGTGTCCATACCTACGAGCAGTACTTC
clone_size: NA
d_call: NA
v_call: TRBV11-2
j_call: TRBJ2-7

cdr3_aa: CASSPPRAGGEQFF
cdr3_nt: TGTGCCAGCAGTCCTCCGAGGGCTGGTGGGGAGCAGTTCTTC
clone_size: NA
d_call: NA
v_call: TRBV6-6
j_call: TRBJ2-1

cdr3_aa: CASSPQGAKTQYF
cdr3_nt: TGTGCCAGCAGTCCTCAGGGGGCAAAGACCCAGTACTTC
clone_size: NA
d_call: TRBD1
v_call: TRBV6-5
j_call: TRBJ2-5

cdr3_aa: CASVWGTEYQPQHF
cdr3_nt: TGTGCCAGCGTTTGGGGGACAGAGTATCAGCCCCAGCATTTT
clone_size: NA
d_call: TRBD1
v_call: TRBV28
j_call: TRBJ1-5

cdr3_aa: CASSLGLALHYEQYF
cdr3_nt: TGTGCCAGCAGCCTTGGACTAGCACTGCACTACGAGCAGTACTTC
clone_size: NA
d_call: TRBD2
v_call: TRBV7-2
j_call: TRBJ2-7

cdr3_aa: CASSVGTHPQETQYF
cdr3_nt: TGTGCCAGCAGCGTCGGGACTCACCCCCAAGAGACCCAGTACTTC
clone_size: NA
d_call: NA
v_call: TRBV9
j_call: TRBJ2-5

cdr3_aa: CSVEGLGGPRDTQYF
cdr3_nt: TGCAGCGTTGAAGGGTTGGGCGGGCCTCGGGATACGCAGTATTTT
clone_size: NA
d_call: NA
v_call: TRBV29-1
j_call: TRBJ2-3

cdr3_aa: CASRQSNSGNTIYF
cdr3_nt: TGTGCCAGCAGACAGAGTAACTCTGGAAACACCATATATTTT
clone_size: NA
d_call: NA
v_call: TRBV28
j_call: TRBJ1-3

cdr3_aa: CASSLGWGPGLAFF
cdr3_nt: TGTGCCAGCAGCTTAGGATGGGGGCCCGGTTTGGCTTTCTTT
clone_size: NA
d_call: NA
v_call: TRBV7-2
j_call: TRBJ1-1

cdr3_aa: CASNPTSGSTDTQYF
cdr3_nt: TGTGCCAGTAACCCGACTAGCGGGAGCACAGATACGCAGTATTTT
clone_size: NA
d_call: TRBD2
v_call: TRBV19
j_call: TRBJ2-3

cdr3_aa: CARSLSGAEAFF
cdr3_nt: TGTGCCAGAAGCTTGTCAGGGGCCGAAGCTTTCTTT
clone_size: NA
d_call: NA
v_call: TRBV5-3
j_call: TRBJ1-1

cdr3_aa: CATSDGPGQVGYTF
cdr3_nt: TGTGCCACCAGTGATGGGCCGGGACAGGTGGGCTACACCTTC
clone_size: NA
d_call: TRBD1
v_call: TRBV24-1
j_call: TRBJ1-2

cdr3_aa: CASSREQGIQPQHF
cdr3_nt: TGTGCCAGCAGCCGGGAACAGGGGATTCAGCCCCAGCATTTT
clone_size: NA
d_call: TRBD1
v_call: TRBV28
j_call: TRBJ1-5

cdr3_aa: CASLWDKGTEAFF
cdr3_nt: TGTGCCAGCCTTTGGGACAAGGGCACTGAAGCTTTCTTT
clone_size: NA
d_call: NA
v_call: TRBV12-3/TRBV12-4
j_call: TRBJ1-1

cdr3_aa: CASSEIGWTVRNEQFF
cdr3_nt: TGTGCCAGCAGTGAAATTGGTTGGACAGTAAGAAATGAGCAGTTCTTC
clone_size: NA
d_call: NA
v_call: TRBV2
j_call: TRBJ2-1

cdr3_aa: CATHPGQARTNEKLFF
cdr3_nt: TGTGCCACCCACCCGGGACAGGCACGGACCAATGAAAAACTGTTTTTT
clone_size: NA
d_call: TRBD1
v_call: TRBV5-8
j_call: TRBJ1-4

cdr3_aa: CASSLGAFTDTQYF
cdr3_nt: TGTGCCAGCAGTTTGGGGGCCTTCACAGATACGCAGTATTTT
clone_size: NA
d_call: NA
v_call: TRBV28
j_call: TRBJ2-3

cdr3_aa: CASSGMWGPTGNTIYF
cdr3_nt: TGTGCCAGCTCAGGGATGTGGGGCCCCACTGGAAACACCATATATTTT
clone_size: many
d_call: NA
v_call: TRBV18
j_call: TRBJ1-3

cdr3_aa: CASSLVLSGNQPQHF
cdr3_nt: TGTGCCAGCAGCTTAGTTTTATCGGGCAATCAGCCCCAGCATTTT
clone_size: NA
d_call: NA
v_call: TRBV5-5
j_call: TRBJ1-5

cdr3_aa: CASSVVAGGEQYF
cdr3_nt: TGTGCCAGCAGCGTAGTTGCGGGAGGGGAGCAGTACTTC
clone_size: NA
d_call: TRBD2
v_call: TRBV9
j_call: TRBJ2-7

cdr3_aa: CASSLTGTGVRDTDTQYF
cdr3_nt: TGTGCCAGCAGCTTAACCGGGACAGGGGTGAGGGACACAGATACGCAGTATTTT
clone_size: NA
d_call: TRBD1
v_call: TRBV9
j_call: TRBJ2-3

cdr3_aa: CASSLERGQYNEQFF
cdr3_nt: TGTGCCAGCAGCTTAGAAAGGGGACAGTACAATGAGCAGTTCTTC
clone_size: NA
d_call: TRBD1
v_call: TRBV7-2
j_call: TRBJ2-1

cdr3_aa: CASSQTSSSYNEQFF
cdr3_nt: TGTGCCAGCAGCCAGACTAGTTCCTCCTACAATGAGCAGTTCTTC
clone_size: NA
d_call: NA
v_call: TRBV7-2
j_call: TRBJ2-1

cdr3_aa: CASRPSVRDTEAFF
cdr3_nt: TGTGCCAGCAGACCGTCCGTCCGGGACACTGAAGCTTTCTTT
clone_size: NA
d_call: NA
v_call: TRBV28
j_call: TRBJ1-1

cdr3_aa: CASSQLAGGYNEQFF
cdr3_nt: TGCGCCAGCAGCCAGCTAGCGGGGGGGTACAATGAGCAGTTCTTC
clone_size: NA
d_call: TRBD2
v_call: TRBV4-3
j_call: TRBJ2-1

cdr3_aa: CSAAYGGGTEQYF
cdr3_nt: TGCAGCGCAGCATACGGGGGAGGGACGGAGCAGTACTTC
clone_size: NA
d_call: TRBD2
v_call: TRBV29-1
j_call: TRBJ2-7

cdr3_aa: CASSYESRVTYNEQFF
cdr3_nt: TGCGCCAGCAGCTATGAAAGCAGGGTAACCTACAATGAGCAGTTCTTC
clone_size: NA
d_call: NA
v_call: TRBV4-1
j_call: TRBJ2-1

cdr3_aa: CASSEAGARTEAFF
cdr3_nt: TGTGCCAGCAGTGAGGCAGGGGCTAGAACTGAAGCTTTCTTT
clone_size: NA
d_call: NA
v_call: TRBV2
j_call: TRBJ1-1

cdr3_aa: CSGAPGLATDTQYF
cdr3_nt: TGCAGCGGTGCCCCGGGACTAGCCACAGATACGCAGTATTTT
clone_size: NA
d_call: TRBD2
v_call: TRBV29-1
j_call: TRBJ2-3

cdr3_aa: CAWSRTGGWTGELFF
cdr3_nt: TGTGCCTGGAGCCGGACAGGGGGCTGGACCGGGGAGCTGTTTTTT
clone_size: NA
d_call: TRBD1
v_call: TRBV30
j_call: TRBJ2-2

cdr3_aa: CASSTGNNQPQHF
cdr3_nt: TGTGCCAGCAGCACCGGGAACAATCAGCCCCAGCATTTT
clone_size: few
d_call: NA
v_call: TRBV11-2
j_call: TRBJ1-5

cdr3_aa: CASSQVLGAPDYGYTF
cdr3_nt: TGCGCCAGCAGCCAAGTCTTGGGGGCGCCGGACTATGGCTACACCTTC
clone_size: few
d_call: NA
v_call: TRBV4-3
j_call: TRBJ1-2

cdr3_aa: CASSLSYYEQYF
cdr3_nt: TGTGCCAGCAGCCTGAGTTACTACGAGCAGTACTTC
clone_size: NA
d_call: NA
v_call: TRBV3-1/TRBV3-2
j_call: TRBJ2-7

cdr3_aa: CASSQDSRQPQHF
cdr3_nt: TGTGCCAGCAGCCAAGATAGTCGCCAGCCCCAGCATTTT
clone_size: NA
d_call: NA
v_call: TRBV4-2
j_call: TRBJ1-5

cdr3_aa: CASSTLSTGVTEAFF
cdr3_nt: TGTGCCAGCAGTACCCTCTCGACAGGGGTAACTGAAGCTTTCTTT
clone_size: NA
d_call: TRBD1
v_call: TRBV27
j_call: TRBJ1-1

cdr3_aa: CASSAPGTGYRETQYF
cdr3_nt: TGTGCCAGCAGCGCTCCCGGGACAGGGTACCGAGAGACCCAGTACTTC
clone_size: NA
d_call: TRBD1
v_call: TRBV7-8
j_call: TRBJ2-5

cdr3_aa: CASSLGSGRATDTQYF
cdr3_nt: TGTGCCAGCAGCTTGGGTAGCGGGAGGGCCACAGATACGCAGTATTTT
clone_size: NA
d_call: TRBD2
v_call: TRBV7-3
j_call: TRBJ2-3

cdr3_aa: CASSFPSLNTEAFF
cdr3_nt: TGTGCCAGCAGCTTCCCCTCTCTGAACACTGAAGCTTTCTTT
clone_size: NA
d_call: NA
v_call: TRBV5-5
j_call: TRBJ1-1

cdr3_aa: CASSEHGGGAQYF
cdr3_nt: TGTGCCAGCAGTGAACACGGGGGGGGAGCGCAGTATTTT
clone_size: NA
d_call: TRBD2
v_call: TRBV2
j_call: TRBJ2-3

cdr3_aa: CASSLTLGHPGNTIYF
cdr3_nt: TGTGCCAGCAGCCTAACCCTGGGCCATCCTGGAAACACCATATATTTT
clone_size: few
d_call: NA
v_call: TRBV28
j_call: TRBJ1-3

cdr3_aa: CASSLGVYTEAFF
cdr3_nt: TGTGCCAGCAGCCTCGGGGTTTACACTGAAGCTTTCTTT
clone_size: NA
d_call: NA
v_call: TRBV7-2
j_call: TRBJ1-1

cdr3_aa: CASSFYRGEGQPQHF
cdr3_nt: TGTGCCAGTAGTTTCTACAGGGGGGAGGGTCAGCCCCAGCATTTT
clone_size: NA
d_call: TRBD1
v_call: TRBV19
j_call: TRBJ1-5

cdr3_aa: CASSLVSELNEKLFF
cdr3_nt: TGTGCCAGCAGCTTAGTGTCGGAGCTTAATGAAAAACTGTTTTTT
clone_size: NA
d_call: NA
v_call: TRBV7-9
j_call: TRBJ1-4

cdr3_aa: CASSRWDRVSGANVLTF
cdr3_nt: TGCGCCAGCAGCCGATGGGACAGGGTCTCTGGGGCCAACGTCCTGACTTTC
clone_size: NA
d_call: TRBD1
v_call: TRBV4-3
j_call: TRBJ2-6

cdr3_aa: CSVETQGEQFF
cdr3_nt: TGCAGCGTTGAAACACAGGGGGAGCAGTTCTTC
clone_size: NA
d_call: TRBD1
v_call: TRBV29-1
j_call: TRBJ2-1

cdr3_aa: CASSEAGGFYGYTF
cdr3_nt: TGTGCCAGCAGTGAGGCAGGGGGCTTCTATGGCTACACCTTC
clone_size: NA
d_call: TRBD1
v_call: TRBV2
j_call: TRBJ1-2